This T cell receptor beta chain was identified during a study of T-cell reconstitution after alpha-beta-depleted transplantation in children. The TCRbeta library incorporated unique molecular identifiers. TCRdb processed the PCR reads anew with MiXCR; each CDR3 protein has one entry. The data show hundreds of thousands of distinct CDR3 sequences, under 15% seen once. Germline V lookup: CDR1 SGHRS, CDR2 YFSETQ. The CDR3 spans 15 residues. Losses at the gene ends were 4 bases for V and 8 bases for J; bases not matched to a gene: 7. This clonotype has at least ten counts. This TCR derives from a human donor who donated a stem cell graft to a child with combined immunodeficiency. This chain uses TRBV5-1 with TRBJ1-6; 9 bases match TRBD1. The source material was PBMCs from the stem cell graft donor, sampled from the stem cell graft. The CDR3 region has the DNA TGCGCCAGCAGCCCGGACAGGGGCTCGGATTCACCCCTCCACTTT. This encodes CASSPDRGSDSPLHF.